This TCR beta chain is from a study of blood T cells in healthy people across ages. V was clipped by 2 bases and J by 5 bases, with 13 bases between them. Germline-derived CDR1 and CDR2 are SGDLS and YYNGEE. The CDR3 runs 14 residues. Extractions gave at least 5 micrograms of total RNA per sample. Together with a sample-barcoded 5' primer, a J-beta primer mix was included in a second PCR lasting roughly 6 to 12 cycles. One entry per CDR3 protein, called by TCRdb with MiXCR from the 5' RACE reads. The table has some 1.4 million distinct CDR3 sequences, roughly 40% seen once. This clonotype was sampled from a woman between 18 and 29 years old in good health. The V gene is TRBV9, the J gene TRBJ1-1; unclear D gene. Sequenced: blood. CDR3 nucleotides: TGTGCCAGCAGCGTTTTGGAAATGGGTACTGAAGCTTTCTTT. Protein sequence: CASSVLEMGTEAFF. The full variable domain, rest sourced from reference TRBV9 and TRBJ1-1, is DSGVTQTPKHLITATGQRVTLRCSPRSGDLSVYWYQQSLDQGLQFLIQYYNGEERAKGNILERFSAQQFPDLHSELNLSSLELGDSALYFCASSVLEMGTEAFFGQGTRLTVV.